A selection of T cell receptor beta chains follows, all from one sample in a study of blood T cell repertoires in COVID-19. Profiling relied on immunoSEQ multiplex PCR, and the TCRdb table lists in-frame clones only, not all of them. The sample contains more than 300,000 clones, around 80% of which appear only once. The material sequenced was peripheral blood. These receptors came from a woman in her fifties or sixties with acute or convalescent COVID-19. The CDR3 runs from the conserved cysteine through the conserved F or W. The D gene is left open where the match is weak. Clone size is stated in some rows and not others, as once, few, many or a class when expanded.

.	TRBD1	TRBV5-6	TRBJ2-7	TGTGCCAGCAGCTGGGGGACAGCCTACGAGCAGTACTTC	CASSWGTAYEQYF
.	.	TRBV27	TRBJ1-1	TGTGCCAGCAGTTTATCATACAGGGATGAAGCTTTCTTT	CASSLSYRDEAFF
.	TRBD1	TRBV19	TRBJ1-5	TGTGCCAGTAGTATAGTAAGGACAGGGTATCAGCCCCAGCATTTT	CASSIVRTGYQPQHF
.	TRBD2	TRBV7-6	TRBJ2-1	TGTGCCAGCAGCCCCCGGGACTACTCCTACAATGAGCAGTTCTTC	CASSPRDYSYNEQFF
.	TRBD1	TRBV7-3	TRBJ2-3	TGTGCCAGCAGCCGGGGACAGGGGACCAGCACAGATACGCAGTATTTT	CASSRGQGTSTDTQYF
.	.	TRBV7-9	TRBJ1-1	TGTGCCAGCAGCCATAGAGGGGGATACACTGAAGCTTTCTTT	CASSHRGGYTEAFF
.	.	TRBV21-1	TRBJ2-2	TGTGCCAGCAGCAAACCGGGATCTAACACCGGGGAGCTGTTTTTT	CASSKPGSNTGELFF
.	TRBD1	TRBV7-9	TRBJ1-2	TGTGCCAGCAGCTTAATTTCAGGACAGGGTGGCTACACCTTC	CASSLISGQGGYTF
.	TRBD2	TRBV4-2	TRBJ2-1	TGTGCCAGCAGCCAAGATAGAAGCGGGGGGTTTGATGAGCAGTTCTTC	CASSQDRSGGFDEQFF
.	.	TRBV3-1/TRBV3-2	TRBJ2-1	TGTGCCAGCAGCCAAGATCAGGTTGCTGAGCAGTTCTTC	CASSQDQVAEQFF
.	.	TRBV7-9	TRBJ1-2	TGTGCCAGCAGCTTAGTGTGGGAGGCCTCCTATGGCTACACCTTC	CASSLVWEASYGYTF
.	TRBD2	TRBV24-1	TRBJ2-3	TGTGCCACCAGTGTGGGGGGGTCAGATACGCAGTATTTT	CATSVGGSDTQYF
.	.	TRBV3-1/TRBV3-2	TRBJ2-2	TGTGCCAGCAGCCAAGTAAACGGGGAGCTGTTTTTT	CASSQVNGELFF
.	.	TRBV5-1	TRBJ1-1	TGCGCCAGCAGCTTGCAAGAGGGCACTGAAGCTTTCTTT	CASSLQEGTEAFF
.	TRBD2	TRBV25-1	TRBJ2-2	TGTGCCAGCAGTGACGGACTAGCGGGAGCTACGAACACCGGGGAGCTGTTTTTT	CASSDGLAGATNTGELFF
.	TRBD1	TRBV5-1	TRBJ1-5	TGCGCCAGCAGCCTCGGGGACAGCCCGGGTCAGCCCCAGCATTTT	CASSLGDSPGQPQHF
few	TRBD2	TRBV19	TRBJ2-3	TGTGCCAGTAGATTAGCGGGGGCGACCCAGGATACGCAGTATTTT	CASRLAGATQDTQYF
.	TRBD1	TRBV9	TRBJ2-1	TGTGCCAGCAGCTTTACGGCAGGGGGCGCCAGGGACAATGAGCAGTTCTTC	CASSFTAGGARDNEQFF
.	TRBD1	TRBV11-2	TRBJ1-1	TGTGCCAGCAGCAGACGAATGCGGGACAGGCAGAGGACTGAAGCTTTCTTT	CASSRRMRDRQRTEAFF
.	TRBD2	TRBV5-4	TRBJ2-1	TGTGCCAGCAGCTTAGCAGCGGGGGGGAGCTATGAGCAGTTCTTC	CASSLAAGGSYEQFF
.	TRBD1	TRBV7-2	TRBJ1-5	TGTGCCAGCAGCCTCTCCACAGGGGGGAGCAATCAGCCCCAGCATTTT	CASSLSTGGSNQPQHF
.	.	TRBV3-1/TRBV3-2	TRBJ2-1	TGTGCCAGCAGCTCCTCGACGGGGGGCGGAGCGCAGTTCTTC	CASSSSTGGGAQFF
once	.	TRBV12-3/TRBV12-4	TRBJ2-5	TGTGCCAGCAGTTTTCACAGCCAAGAGACCCAGTACTTC	CASSFHSQETQYF
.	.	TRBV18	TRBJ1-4	TGTGCCAGCTCACCGGGGGGTCATGAAAAACTGTTTTTT	CASSPGGHEKLFF
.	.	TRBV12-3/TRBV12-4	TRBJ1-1	TGTGCCAGCAGTTTACTCGAGAGGGCTTTCTTT	CASSLLERAFF
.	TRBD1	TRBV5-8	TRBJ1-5	TGTGCCAGCAGGGGACAGGGTAGCAATCAGCCCCAGCATTTT	CASRGQGSNQPQHF
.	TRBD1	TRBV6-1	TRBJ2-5	TGTGCCAGCAGTGAAGGGGACAGGGGGGTGGCGACCCAGTACTTC	CASSEGDRGVATQYF
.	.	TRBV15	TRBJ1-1	TGTGCCACGGAGGGCCCTGGGAAATCTGAAGCTTTCTTT	CATEGPGKSEAFF